This T cell receptor beta chain is from a study of cytomegalovirus exposure and HLA in healthy donors. Study-level background: Around 200 million T cells yielded approximately 100 million unique TCR beta sequences, as an earlier analysis found.

The CDR3 contains 13 residues. The V gene's germline CDR1 is GTSNPN and CDR2 SVGIG (reference sequence). The V and J ends lost 3 bases and 4 bases respectively, with 11 bases between them. With 60 Vbeta and 13 Jbeta primers, the PCR was carried out. Using immunoSEQ multiplex PCR, the repertoire was profiled, and TCRdb retains in-frame clones only, with some absent. The sample yields under 200,000 clones, about four fifths seen once. Material for sequencing was PBMCs. This TCR derives from a male donor in good health and CMV-seropositive. The rearrangement joins TRBV30 to TRBJ2-3, with TRBD2 as a possible D gene (5 bases). In nucleotides, the CDR3 is TGTGCCTGGAGCTTTTCGGGGTCAGATACGCAGTATTTT. It is translated as CAWSFSGSDTQYF.